Below, 10 T cell receptor beta chains from the same sample are listed, as sequenced in a study of blood T cell repertoires in COVID-19. Sequencing used immunoSEQ multiplex PCR; TCRdb keeps in-frame clones, though not all of them. This sample yields approximately 400,000 clones, of which approximately 93% are seen a single time; just over 0.85% belongs to the top ten. Sequencing was performed on PBMCs or T cells enriched from blood (not recorded which). The receptor source for this set is a woman in her thirties or forties who had been exposed to COVID-19.

V gene TRBV5-1 combines with J gene TRBJ2-7; weak D call: TRBD1 (5 bases). Germline V gene lookup returns CDR1 SGHRS and CDR2 YFSETQ. V was cut by 1 base and J by 2 bases, with 10 bases left in between. The CDR3 extends over 14 amino acids. In DNA, the CDR3 is TGCGCCAGCAGCTTGACTGGGGCGACCTACGAGCAGTACTTC. This gives the protein CASSLTGATYEQYF. Full variable domain (outside the CDR3, taken from reference TRBV5-1 and TRBJ2-7): KAGVTQTPRYLIKTRGQQVTLSCSPISGHRSVSWYQQTPGQGLQFLFEYFSETQRNKGNFPGRFSGRQFSNSRSEMNVSTLELGDSALYLCASSLTGATYEQYFGPGTRLTVT.

CDR3 bases: TGTGCCAGCAGCATGGAAGGACTAGCGGACCAGGGGGTGTACTTC. Protein product: CASSMEGLADQGVYF. The rearrangement joins TRBV5-8 to TRBJ2-7, with 10 nucleotides matching TRBD2. Trimming took 4 bases from V and 12 from J; bases not matched to a gene: 16. The germline gives CDR1 SGHTS, CDR2 YDEGEE. This CDR3 is built from 15 residues.

The chain uses TRBV11-3 and TRBJ2-1; perhaps TRBD2 as D (6 bases). CDR3 length: 15 residues. V dropped 1 base and J dropped 5 bases, with 12 bases sitting between them. Per germline, CDR1 SGHNT and CDR2 YENEEA. The CDR3 region is CASSLVASVNNEQFF. The CDR3 DNA follows: TGTGCCAGCAGCTTAGTAGCTAGCGTTAACAATGAGCAGTTCTTC.

The chain joins TRBV24-1 to TRBJ2-2; 11 nucleotides line up with TRBD1. CDR1 KGHDR and CDR2 SFDVKD come from the germline V gene. The junction had 1 base not matched to a gene; V was cut back by 8 bases and J by 3 bases. The CDR3 is 14 residues long. CDR3 region: CATKGQGDTGELFF. CDR3 bases: TGTGCCACCAAGGGACAGGGGGACACCGGGGAGCTGTTTTTT.

The chain has TRBV19 and TRBJ2-5; 10 nucleotides line up with TRBD2. Germline V gene data show CDR1 as LNHDA and CDR2 as SQIVND (reference sequence). V shed 3 bases and J 2 bases; nucleotides not matched to a gene: 3. There are 15 residues in the CDR3. For the CDR3, the DNA is TGTGCCAGTAGTATTCAGCGGGGGGGACAAGAGACCCAGTACTTC. It codes for CASSIQRGGQETQYF.

The J gene is TRBJ1-2, the V gene TRBV11-3; 9 bases match TRBD1. CDR3 length equals 15 residues. CDR1 is SGHNT, CDR2 YENEEA, per germline. The V gene end was trimmed by 3 bases and the J gene end by 3 bases; junction bases not matched to a gene: 5. As DNA, the CDR3 is TGTGCCAGCAGCTTTGGGACAGGGAATGACTATGGCTACACCTTC. Translation gives CASSFGTGNDYGYTF.

V is TRBV7-9 and J is TRBJ2-1, with 10 bases lining up with TRBD2. Germline V gene sequence: CDR1 SEHNR, CDR2 FQNEAQ (reference sequence). The V and J ends lost 5 bases and 6 bases, in that order; junction bases with no gene match: 7. This CDR3 comprises 15 residues. CDR3 amino acids: CASSPGTSDFNEQFF. DNA for the CDR3: TGTGCCAGCAGCCCGGGGACTAGCGATTTCAATGAGCAGTTCTTC.

The rearrangement links TRBV28 to TRBJ1-1; 8 positions match TRBD1. The junction had 10 bases not matched to a gene; V was cut back by 6 bases and J by 1 base. This CDR3 has 16 amino acids. Germline V gene lookup returns CDR1 MDHEN and CDR2 SYDVKM. In DNA form, the CDR3 reads TGTGCCAGCAGCCCTTTCCAGGGGGCTCCGAACACTGAAGCTTTCTTT. This encodes CASSPFQGAPNTEAFF.

DNA for the CDR3: TGTGCCTGGGGGAGAGTCTCTGGAAACACCATATATTTT. Its protein product is CAWGRVSGNTIYF. The genes are TRBV30 and TRBJ1-3; no firm D call. V gave up 5 bases and J gave up 0 bases, with 8 bases separating them. CDR3 length: 13 amino acids. From germline, CDR1 is GTSNPN and CDR2 SVGIG (reference sequence).

The chain is built from TRBV9 and TRBJ1-2; possible D gene TRBD1, 5 bases. V was pared by 0 bases and J by 4 bases, with 13 bases between. This CDR3 has 15 residues. From germline, CDR1 is SGDLS and CDR2 YYNGEE. The CDR3 DNA reads as TGTGCCAGCAGCGTAGACGGGGGGGTCGTCTATGGCTACACCTTC. Translated: CASSVDGGVVYGYTF. The full variable domain, in which reference TRBV9 and TRBJ1-2 provide the parts outside the CDR3, is DSGVTQTPKHLITATGQRVTLRCSPRSGDLSVYWYQQSLDQGLQFLIQYYNGEERAKGNILERFSAQQFPDLHSELNLSSLELGDSALYFCASSVDGGVVYGYTFGSGTRLTVV.